This T cell receptor beta chain came from a study of shared clonotypes between healthy human individuals. Turning to the study itself: For every donor, three CD4 naive, three CD4 memory, two CD8 naive and one CD8 memory plates were used.

The length of the CDR3 is 16 residues. The V end lost 0 bases, the J end lost 2 bases, and 14 bases lay between the germline ends. Germline V gene lookup returns CDR1 LGHNA and CDR2 YNFKEQ. It was CD45RO-negative cells, positively selected for CCR7, that made up naive CD8 cells, with terminally differentiated effector memory CD45RA+ cells excluded. Assay used: immunoSEQ multiplex PCR; TCRdb lists only in-frame clones, some missing. The sample lists 500,000 to 700,000 clones, roughly 95% occurring once. This clonotype was obtained from a woman aged 25 to 39 in good health. The chain links TRBV4-2 to TRBJ2-7, with D possibly TRBD2 on 5 matching bases. The sample taken for sequencing was naive CD8+ T cells sorted from blood. The CDR3 reads CASSQDSRTATYEQYF. The DNA for the CDR3 is TGTGCCAGCAGCCAAGACAGTCGGACTGCTACCTACGAGCAGTACTTC.